The rows below give T cell receptor beta chains drawn from one sample of a study of monozygotic twins with inflammatory bowel disease. After re-calling the 5' RACE reads, TCRdb lists one entry per CDR3 protein, DNA absent. Here the sample table reports around 380,000 distinct CDR3 sequences. The sample was blood. The receptors shown here come from a human donor with ulcerative colitis or Crohn's disease, or a healthy co-twin of an affected twin (not recorded which). The CDR3 runs from the conserved cysteine through the conserved F or W.

v_call	j_call	cdr3_length	cdr3_aa
TRBV4-3	TRBJ2-5	13	CASSHPGVETQYF
TRBV20-1	TRBJ1-6	13	CSAKGAQNSPLHF
TRBV20-1	TRBJ2-1	16	CSARGAEAGVSGEQFF
TRBV5-5	TRBJ1-1	15	CASSVGLDRNTEAFF
TRBV6-1	TRBJ1-2	15	CASRGDSRRGAGYTF
TRBV27	TRBJ2-4	16	CASSTKGASGKNIQYF
TRBV9	TRBJ2-1	11	CASSSLDEQFF
TRBV11-2	TRBJ2-3	15	CASSSLTLAADTQYF
TRBV5-1	TRBJ1-1	15	CASSPGTGMNTEAFF
TRBV2	TRBJ2-7	15	CASSEQIVGSYEQYF
TRBV9	TRBJ2-5	17	CASSRDGTSGSRETQYF
TRBV12-2	TRBJ2-7	14	CASRAHRVGYEQYF
TRBV19	TRBJ2-7	14	CASSISVSSYEQYF
TRBV20-1	TRBJ1-5	14	CSAADRWSRQPQHF
TRBV18	TRBJ2-3	15	CASSLSGFHTDTQYF
TRBV15	TRBJ1-1	19	CATSRTLGQGANPNTEAFF
TRBV28	TRBJ2-7	14	CASTLTGGLGEQYF
TRBV7-6	TRBJ2-2	19	CASSLAIPAGRGDTGELFF
TRBV11-2	TRBJ2-7	14	CASSLFSQSYEQYF
TRBV12-3/TRBV12-4	TRBJ2-1	11	CASSFQGAVVF
TRBV29-1	TRBJ2-7	15	CSVEGVGDRLYEQYF
TRBV10-3	TRBJ2-3	11	CASSSADTQYF
TRBV20-1	TRBJ2-2	16	CSARRTGSLNTGELFF
TRBV7-9	TRBJ2-7	16	CASTAGLAGVPYEQYF
TRBV30	TRBJ2-7	11	CAWSPGIGQYF
TRBV20-1	TRBJ2-3	14	CSARRRGLTDTQYF
TRBV7-2	TRBJ2-5	16	CASSPGDSHPRETQYF
TRBV24-1	TRBJ2-7	17	CATSDSGPQGGGYEQYF
TRBV7-9	TRBJ2-7	13	CASSPPLVSEQYF
TRBV6-5	TRBJ2-1	16	CASSYPGLAGDSEQFF
TRBV6-5	TRBJ2-7	14	CASSWGQAAYEQYF
TRBV4-1	TRBJ2-5	13	CASSQDSWKTQYF
TRBV3-1	TRBJ2-5	14	CASSQGRGVETQYF